The rows below give T cell receptor beta chains drawn from one sample of a study of shared clonotypes between healthy human individuals. The assay was immunoSEQ multiplex PCR, and TCRdb's table has in-frame clones only and misses some. The sample shows some 2,000,000 clones, approximately 95% of them seen only once. Specimen: naive CD4+ T cells sorted from blood. These receptors all come from a man between 18 and 35 years old in good health. Both conserved end residues are part of each CDR3. Each record gives: clone size, J gene, V gene, D gene, CDR3 DNA, CDR3 protein. A D gene is named only where the DNA matches it firmly. Size is stated for part of the rows, as once, few or many counts, or as a class when the clone is expanded.

>-|TRBJ2-7|TRBV2|-
TGTGCCAGCAGTTCAGGGCCAGCCTACGAGCAGTACTTC
CASSSGPAYEQYF
>-|TRBJ2-4|TRBV18|TRBD1
TGTGCCAGCTCAAGTAGACAGGGTACCAAAAACATTCAGTACTTC
CASSSRQGTKNIQYF
>-|TRBJ2-7|TRBV7-2|-
TGTGCCAGCAGCCGAACGGACAGACCTTACGAGCAGTACTTC
CASSRTDRPYEQYF
>-|TRBJ2-1|TRBV7-2|TRBD2
TGTGCCAGCAGCTTAGCGGGGGGGGCCTACAATGAGCAGTTCTTC
CASSLAGGAYNEQFF
>-|TRBJ1-2|TRBV20-1|-
TGCAGTGCTAGATCAACAGGGTCCGACACCTTC
CSARSTGSDTF
>-|TRBJ1-4|TRBV28|TRBD1
TGTGCCAGCAGTAGTCGGACAGGGACTAATGAAAAACTGTTTTTT
CASSSRTGTNEKLFF
>-|TRBJ2-5|TRBV11-2|TRBD2
TGTGCCAGCAGCTCACTAGCGGGAGGACAGACCCAGTACTTC
CASSSLAGGQTQYF
>-|TRBJ2-3|TRBV18|-
TGTGCCAGCTCACTTTTTACGTCGCAGATAGATACGCAGTATTTT
CASSLFTSQIDTQYF
>-|TRBJ1-1|TRBV18|-
TGTGCCAGCTCACCGAGTAGGGACACTGAAGCTTTCTTT
CASSPSRDTEAFF
>-|TRBJ2-1|TRBV7-2|TRBD2
TGTGCCAGCAGGATGTCCTTTGGGGCGGGGGACTCCTACAATGAGCAGTTCTTC
CASRMSFGAGDSYNEQFF
>-|TRBJ2-7|TRBV6-6|TRBD2
TGTGCCAGCAGGGATCGTAGCGGGGGGTACTACGAGCAGTACTTC
CASRDRSGGYYEQYF
>-|TRBJ2-7|TRBV7-9|TRBD1
TGTGCCAGCAGCTCCCCCGGGACAGGGGGTTCCTACGAGCAGTACTTC
CASSSPGTGGSYEQYF
>-|TRBJ1-3|TRBV9|-
TGTGCCAGCAGCGCACAGGGATTCTCTGGAAACACCATATATTTT
CASSAQGFSGNTIYF
>-|TRBJ2-1|TRBV4-1|-
TGCGCCAGCAGCCCGACTGGACTTCTCTCCTACAATGAGCAGTTCTTC
CASSPTGLLSYNEQFF
>-|TRBJ2-7|TRBV9|-
TGTGCCAGCAGCGCCGCGACAGGGAGGGAGCAGTACTTC
CASSAATGREQYF
>-|TRBJ1-1|TRBV15|-
TGTGCCACCAGCAGAGGAGGGGACCGCGCTGAAGCTTTCTTT
CATSRGGDRAEAFF
>-|TRBJ2-5|TRBV5-1|TRBD1
TGCGCCAGCAGCTTGTGGAAAACAGGGGGCATAGAGACCCAGTACTTC
CASSLWKTGGIETQYF
>-|TRBJ1-1|TRBV2|-
TGTGCCAGCAGTCAAGGGACATCCATGAACACTGAAGCTTTCTTT
CASSQGTSMNTEAFF
>-|TRBJ1-1|TRBV2|-
TGTGCCAGCAGCCCGCTGGGTATTTGGGAAGCTTTCTTT
CASSPLGIWEAFF
>-|TRBJ2-1|TRBV5-4|TRBD2
TGTGCCAGCAGCTTGGCGGGCGGGGGGAACAATGAGCAGTTCTTC
CASSLAGGGNNEQFF
>once|TRBJ2-3|TRBV6-6|TRBD2
TGTGCCAGCAGTTACTCGGGGACTACGGGCACAGATACGCAGTATTTT
CASSYSGTTGTDTQYF
>-|TRBJ1-2|TRBV5-4|TRBD1
TGTGCCAGCAGCATCGGGACAGGGTACATTTTGGACTATGGCTACACCTTC
CASSIGTGYILDYGYTF
>-|TRBJ1-4|TRBV10-3|-
TGTGCCATCAGTGGACAGATTAATGAAAAACTGTTTTTT
CAISGQINEKLFF
>-|TRBJ1-4|TRBV5-6|TRBD1
TGTGCCAGCAGCTCTCCCGGGACAGGGAGTGAAAAACTGTTTTTT
CASSSPGTGSEKLFF
>-|TRBJ2-7|TRBV7-2|TRBD2
TGTGCCAGCAACTTGCCCCTAGCGGGAGTAGGCGAGCAGTACTTC
CASNLPLAGVGEQYF
>-|TRBJ1-3|TRBV21-1|-
TGTGCCAACTTAGACAGGGACTCTGGAAACACCATATATTTT
CANLDRDSGNTIYF
>-|TRBJ2-7|TRBV2|TRBD1
TGTGCCAGCAGAGAAACAGGGGACGGCGAGCAGTACTTC
CASRETGDGEQYF
>-|TRBJ2-7|TRBV28|-
TGTGCCAGCAGTTTTGGCCTTGGAGGGTTCTCCTACGAGCAGTACTTC
CASSFGLGGFSYEQYF
>-|TRBJ2-7|TRBV11-2|TRBD1
TGTGCCAGCAGCTTAGATAGGGGGCTACTCTACGAGCAGTACTTC
CASSLDRGLLYEQYF
>-|TRBJ2-5|TRBV29-1|-
TGCAGCGTTGAGCCGTTGGGCCTAGGGGACGAGACCCAGTACTTC
CSVEPLGLGDETQYF
>-|TRBJ1-1|TRBV28|-
TGTGCCAGCAGTTGGGCCGGGGGGGCGAGGAACACTGAAGCTTTCTTT
CASSWAGGARNTEAFF
>-|TRBJ2-1|TRBV14|TRBD1
TGTGCCAGCAGCCAACTCGACAGGGGGCATTACAATGAGCAGTTCTTC
CASSQLDRGHYNEQFF
>-|TRBJ2-1|TRBV10-3|TRBD2
TGTGCCCATCGGGCTAGCGGGGACTACAATGAGCAGTTCTTC
CAHRASGDYNEQFF
>-|TRBJ2-2|TRBV6-6|TRBD1
TGTGCCAGCAGTTACCGGGACAGCTTTGCCGGGGAGCTGTTTTTT
CASSYRDSFAGELFF
>-|TRBJ2-1|TRBV2|-
TGTGCCACCACGACGCAGGGGGGCGTCCACAATGAGCAGTTCTTC
CATTTQGGVHNEQFF
>once|TRBJ2-7|TRBV28|TRBD2
TGTGCCAGCAGTCAAAGACTAGCGGGGGGGAAAGAGCAGTACTTC
CASSQRLAGGKEQYF